This T cell receptor beta chain was observed in a study of cytomegalovirus exposure and HLA in healthy donors. The study ran its PCR with 60 Vbeta and 13 Jbeta primers. The assay was immunoSEQ multiplex PCR, and TCRdb's table has in-frame clones only and misses some. The table includes around 92,000 clones, approximately 75% detected once. The V gene lost 1 base and the J gene lost 4 bases, with 8 bases spanning the gap. The CDR3 covers 13 residues. From germline, CDR1 is SGDLS and CDR2 YYNGEE. Material for sequencing was PBMCs. The chain joins TRBV9 to TRBJ2-5; D is possibly TRBD1 (6 bases). This sequence originates from a female donor in good health and CMV-seropositive. The CDR3 bases are TGTGCCAGCAGCGTACAGGGGCGAGAGACCCAGTACTTC. It yields the protein CASSVQGRETQYF.